The sequence of this T cell receptor (beta chain) was determined in a study of immune evolution from preneoplasia to lung adenocarcinoma. Study-level points and caveats: Clonality was highest in normal lung, lower in later-stage lesions apparently. Compared with EGFR-mutant or double wild-type lesions, KRAS-mutant nodules were more clonal.

Profiling relied on immunoSEQ multiplex PCR, and the TCRdb table lists in-frame clones only, not all of them. This repertoire shows 10,000 to 12,000 clones, roughly four fifths found once; its top ten account for roughly 3.5%. Germline CDR1 reads GTSNPN; CDR2 reads SVGIG (reference sequence). The CDR3 sequence is 19 residues long. The J segment lost 2 bases and the V segment lost 2 bases, leaving 13 bases of the junction unmatched. Details on this clone: What it binds is not known.

Between about 2014 and 2018, patients underwent resection in Japan or China. V gene TRBV30 combines with J gene TRBJ1-5, with 12 nucleotides matching TRBD1. The sequenced sample consisted of FFPE minimally invasive lung adenocarcinoma tissue. This clonotype originated in a person aged 65-85 years with lung adenocarcinoma. The CDR3 spells CAWSKRWDRGRKGNQPQHF. The CDR3 bases are TGTGCCTGGAGTAAACGCTGGGACAGGGGGCGGAAGGGCAATCAGCCCCAGCATTTT.